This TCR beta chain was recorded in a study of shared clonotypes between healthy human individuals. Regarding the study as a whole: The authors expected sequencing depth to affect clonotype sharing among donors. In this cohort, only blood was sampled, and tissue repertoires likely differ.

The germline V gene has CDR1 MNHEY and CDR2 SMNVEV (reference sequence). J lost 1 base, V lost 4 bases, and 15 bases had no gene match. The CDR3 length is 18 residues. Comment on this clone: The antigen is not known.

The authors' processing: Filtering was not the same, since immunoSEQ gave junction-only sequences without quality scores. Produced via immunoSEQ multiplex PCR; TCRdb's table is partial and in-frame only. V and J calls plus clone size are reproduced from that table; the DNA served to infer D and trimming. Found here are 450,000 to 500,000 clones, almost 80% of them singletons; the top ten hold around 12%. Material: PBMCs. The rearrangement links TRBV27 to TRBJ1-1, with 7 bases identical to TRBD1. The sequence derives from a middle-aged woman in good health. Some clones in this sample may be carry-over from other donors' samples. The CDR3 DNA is TGTGCCAGCAGTTCCCCGATGAGGGGGCGTTGGAAGAACACTGAAGCTTTCTTT. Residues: CASSSPMRGRWKNTEAFF.